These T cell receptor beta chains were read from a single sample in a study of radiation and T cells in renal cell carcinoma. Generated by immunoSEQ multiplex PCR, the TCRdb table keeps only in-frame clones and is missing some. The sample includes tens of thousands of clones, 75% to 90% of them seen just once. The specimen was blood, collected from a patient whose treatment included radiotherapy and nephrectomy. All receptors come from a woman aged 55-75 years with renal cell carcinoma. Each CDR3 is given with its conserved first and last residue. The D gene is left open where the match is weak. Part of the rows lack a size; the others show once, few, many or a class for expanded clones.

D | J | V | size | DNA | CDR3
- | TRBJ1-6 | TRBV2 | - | TGTGCCAGCAGTGAACGGAACCGTATGTCCTATAATTCACCCCTCCACTTT | CASSERNRMSYNSPLHF
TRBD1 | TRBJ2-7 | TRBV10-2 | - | TGCGCCAGCGGGGGGACAGGGGGCTACGAGCAGTACTTC | CASGGTGGYEQYF
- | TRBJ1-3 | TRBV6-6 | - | TGTGCCAGCAGCATCGGGGGGAGCTCTGGAAACACCATATATTTT | CASSIGGSSGNTIYF
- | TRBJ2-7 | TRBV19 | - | TGTGCCAGTGTCTCGCAGGGCCTAAACGAGCAGTACTTC | CASVSQGLNEQYF
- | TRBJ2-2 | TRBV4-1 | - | TGCGCCAGCAGCGCCTCCGACTACTACACCGGGGAGCTGTTTTTT | CASSASDYYTGELFF
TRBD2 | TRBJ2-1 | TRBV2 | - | TGTGCCAGCAGTCTAGCGGGGCACAATGAGCAGTTCTTC | CASSLAGHNEQFF
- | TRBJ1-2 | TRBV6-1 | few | TGTGCCAGCAGTGAATCTCGGGTCAACTACTATGGCTACACCTTC | CASSESRVNYYGYTF
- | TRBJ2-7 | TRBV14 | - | TGTGCCAGCAGCCAAGATGGTACAGGGTTTAGGCACGAGCAGTACTTC | CASSQDGTGFRHEQYF
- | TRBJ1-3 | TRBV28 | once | TGTGCCAGCAGTTTACCACAGCGGGACACCATATATTTT | CASSLPQRDTIYF
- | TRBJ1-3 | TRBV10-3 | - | TGTGCCATCAGTGAGTCGGGTGGAAACACCATATATTTT | CAISESGGNTIYF
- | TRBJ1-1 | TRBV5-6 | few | TGTGCCAGTGGGCTCCGGAACACTGAAGCTTTCTTT | CASGLRNTEAFF
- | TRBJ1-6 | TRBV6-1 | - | TGTGCCAGCAGTGAACAAACTCCGGGAGGGAATTCACCCCTCCACTTT | CASSEQTPGGNSPLHF
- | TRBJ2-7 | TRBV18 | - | TGTGCCAGCTCACCGGGCAGGGACTACGAGCAGTACTTC | CASSPGRDYEQYF
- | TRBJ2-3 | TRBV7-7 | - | TGTGCTAGCAGCTTAGGTGGGCGGAGCACAGATACGCAGTATTTT | CASSLGGRSTDTQYF
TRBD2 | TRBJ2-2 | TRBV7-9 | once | TGTGCCAGCAGCCCTAGACTAGCGATAACCGGGGAGCTGTTTTTT | CASSPRLAITGELFF